A single sample is the source of the 3 T cell receptor beta chains below, sequenced in a study of T cell responses to AZD1222 COVID-19 vaccine. Assay used: immunoSEQ multiplex PCR; TCRdb lists only in-frame clones, some missing. In the table there are around 140,000 clones, approximately 89% of which are singletons. The specimen comprised peripheral blood, sampled 28 days after the second AZD1222 dose. The receptors originated from an adult who received the AZD1222 COVID-19 vaccine.

The chain carries TRBV9 and TRBJ2-1; D is unresolved. The germline CDR1 and CDR2 sequences are SGDLS and YYNGEE. V lost 4 bases and J 9 bases, leaving 14 bases between the germline ends. This CDR3 contains 13 residues. The CDR3 region is CASSPDTTREQFF. The CDR3 DNA sequence: TGTGCCAGCAGCCCCGACACTACGCGTGAGCAGTTCTTC.

In this sample, this clone turned up a few times. The chain carries TRBV6-2 or TRBV6-3 and TRBJ1-1, with D unresolved. The V and J ends lost 0 bases and 0 bases respectively, with 8 bases between them. The CDR3 is 15 residues long. Germline V lookup: CDR1 MNHEY, CDR2 SVGEGT. In DNA form, the CDR3 reads TGTGCCAGCAGTTACTCGGCAGAAATGAACACTGAAGCTTTCTTT. Amino acids: CASSYSAEMNTEAFF.

The V gene is TRBV5-1, the J gene TRBJ1-1; D remains unclear. Trimming left V 0 bases short and J 0 bases short, with 6 bases between. From germline, CDR1 is SGHRS and CDR2 YFSETQ. The CDR3 is made up of 14 amino acids. As DNA, the CDR3 is TGCGCCAGCAGCTTGGACCCGGTGAACACTGAAGCTTTCTTT. It encodes CASSLDPVNTEAFF.